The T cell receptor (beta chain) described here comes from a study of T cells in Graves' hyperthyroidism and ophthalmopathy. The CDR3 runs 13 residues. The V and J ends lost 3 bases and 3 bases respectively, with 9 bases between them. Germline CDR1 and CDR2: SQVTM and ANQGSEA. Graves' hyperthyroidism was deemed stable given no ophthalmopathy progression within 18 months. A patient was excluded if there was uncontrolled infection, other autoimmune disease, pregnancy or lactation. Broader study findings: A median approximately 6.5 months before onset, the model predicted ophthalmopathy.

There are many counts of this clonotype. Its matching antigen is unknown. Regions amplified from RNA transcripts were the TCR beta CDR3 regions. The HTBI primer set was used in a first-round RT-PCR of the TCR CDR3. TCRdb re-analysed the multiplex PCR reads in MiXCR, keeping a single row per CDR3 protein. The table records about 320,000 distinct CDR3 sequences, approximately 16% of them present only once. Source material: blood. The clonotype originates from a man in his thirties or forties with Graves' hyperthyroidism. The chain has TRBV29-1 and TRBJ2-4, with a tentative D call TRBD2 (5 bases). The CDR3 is CSVDGVSKNIQYF. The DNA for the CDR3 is TGCAGCGTTGACGGGGTCAGCAAAAACATTCAGTACTTC.